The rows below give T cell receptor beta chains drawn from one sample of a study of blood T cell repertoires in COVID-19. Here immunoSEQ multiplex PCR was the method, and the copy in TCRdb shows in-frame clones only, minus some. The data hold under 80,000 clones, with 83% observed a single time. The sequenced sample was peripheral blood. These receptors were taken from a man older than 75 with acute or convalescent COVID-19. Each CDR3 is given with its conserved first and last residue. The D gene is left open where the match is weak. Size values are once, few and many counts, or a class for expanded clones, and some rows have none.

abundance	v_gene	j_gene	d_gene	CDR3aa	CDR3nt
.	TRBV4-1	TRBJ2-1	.	CASSQDMLRATRINEQFF	TGCGCCAGCAGCCAAGATATGTTGAGGGCTACACGGATAAATGAGCAGTTCTTC
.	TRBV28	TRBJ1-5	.	CASRSEGWGSNQPQHF	TGTGCCAGCAGATCGGAGGGTTGGGGTAGCAATCAGCCCCAGCATTTT
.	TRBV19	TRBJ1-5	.	CASSMETVYQPQHF	TGTGCCAGTAGTATGGAGACGGTTTATCAGCCCCAGCATTTT
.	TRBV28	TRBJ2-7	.	CASSRQGTPIYEQYF	TGTGCCAGCAGTCGGCAGGGAACCCCCATCTACGAGCAGTACTTC
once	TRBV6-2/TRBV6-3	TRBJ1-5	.	CASSYSIGLRRSGQPQHF	TGTGCCAGCAGTTACTCGATAGGACTCCGGCGTTCAGGTCAGCCCCAGCATTTT
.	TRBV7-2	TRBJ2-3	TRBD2	CASTSGGAPRGDTQYF	TGTGCCAGCACATCGGGGGGGGCCCCCCGGGGAGATACGCAGTATTTT
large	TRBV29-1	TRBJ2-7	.	CSVVGEEQYF	TGCAGCGTTGTAGGAGAAGAGCAGTACTTC
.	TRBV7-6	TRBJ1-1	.	CASSLVGNADTEAFF	TGTGCCAGCAGCTTAGTCGGAAACGCGGACACTGAAGCTTTCTTT
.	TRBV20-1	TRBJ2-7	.	CSARDYEQYF	TGCAGTGCCCGGGACTACGAGCAGTACTTC
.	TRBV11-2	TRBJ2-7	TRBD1	CASSLVDRGYEQYF	TGTGCCAGCAGCTTAGTGGACAGGGGCTACGAGCAGTACTTC
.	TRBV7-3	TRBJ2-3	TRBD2	CASSLGVGRGDPTDTQYF	TGTGCCAGCAGCTTAGGAGTAGGGCGGGGGGACCCCACAGATACGCAGTATTTT
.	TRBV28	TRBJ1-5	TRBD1	CASRPGQGGKPQHF	TGTGCCAGCAGGCCGGGACAGGGTGGTAAGCCCCAGCATTTT
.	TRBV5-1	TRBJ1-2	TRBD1	CASSSQQGVNGYTF	TGCGCCAGCAGCTCACAACAGGGGGTCAATGGCTACACCTTC
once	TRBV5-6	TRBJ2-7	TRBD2	CASRLAGDMPHGYEQYF	TGTGCCAGCAGACTAGCGGGAGACATGCCTCATGGCTACGAGCAGTACTTC
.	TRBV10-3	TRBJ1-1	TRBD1	CAISSGQGRTEAFF	TGTGCCATCAGTAGCGGACAGGGTCGGACTGAAGCTTTCTTT
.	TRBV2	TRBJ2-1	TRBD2	CASSVAGGVEQFF	TGTGCCAGCAGTGTAGCGGGAGGGGTTGAGCAGTTCTTC
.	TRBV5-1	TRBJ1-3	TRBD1	CASSPTGDPGNTIYF	TGCGCCAGCAGCCCGACAGGGGATCCTGGAAACACCATATATTTT
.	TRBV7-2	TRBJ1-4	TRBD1	CASSYRGTNEKLFF	TGTGCCAGCAGTTACAGGGGGACCAATGAAAAACTGTTTTTT
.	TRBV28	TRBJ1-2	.	CASKIQGNYGYTF	TGTGCCAGCAAGATACAGGGAAACTATGGCTACACCTTC
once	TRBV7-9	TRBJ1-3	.	CASTLSGKLGNTIYF	TGTGCCAGCACCCTGTCGGGGAAGCTCGGAAACACCATATATTTT
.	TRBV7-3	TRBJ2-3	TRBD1	CASSPQGAPGTDTQYF	TGTGCCAGCAGCCCACAGGGGGCGCCGGGCACAGATACGCAGTATTTT
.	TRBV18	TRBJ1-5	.	CASSLQNQPQHF	TGTGCCAGCTCACTGCAGAATCAGCCCCAGCATTTT
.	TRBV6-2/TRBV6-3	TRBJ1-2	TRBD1	CASSGLVGTGGGYTF	TGTGCCAGCAGCGGTTTAGTTGGGACAGGGGGCGGCTACACCTTC
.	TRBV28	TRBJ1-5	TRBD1	CASSPGQGRIQPQHF	TGTGCCAGCAGTCCCGGACAGGGCCGGATTCAGCCCCAGCATTTT
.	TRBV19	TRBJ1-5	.	CASSIVNNQPQHF	TGTGCCAGTAGTATAGTCAACAATCAGCCCCAGCATTTT
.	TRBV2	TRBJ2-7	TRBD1	CASSPGQVSYEQYF	TGTGCCAGCAGCCCGGGACAGGTCTCCTACGAGCAGTACTTC
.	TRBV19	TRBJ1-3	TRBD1	CASTPQGTGNTIYF	TGTGCCAGTACACCACAGGGGACTGGAAACACCATATATTTT
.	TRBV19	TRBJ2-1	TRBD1	CASSTEQGEQFF	TGTGCCAGTAGTACCGAACAGGGGGAGCAGTTCTTC
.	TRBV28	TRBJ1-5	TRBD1	CASSPGTAYFVQPQHF	TGTGCCAGCAGTCCCGGGACAGCCTATTTCGTTCAGCCCCAGCATTTT
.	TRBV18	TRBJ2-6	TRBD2	CASSLPRLAVLYGANVLTF	TGTGCCAGCTCGCTTCCTAGACTAGCGGTTTTATATGGGGCCAACGTCCTGACTTTC
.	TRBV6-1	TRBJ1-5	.	CASSEGQGFYQPQHF	TGTGCCAGCAGTGAAGGTCAGGGGTTTTATCAGCCCCAGCATTTT
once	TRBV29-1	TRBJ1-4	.	CSVGGGGPEKLFF	TGCAGCGTTGGGGGAGGTGGCCCTGAAAAACTGTTTTTT
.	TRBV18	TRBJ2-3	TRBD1	CASSPPGQGGADTQYF	TGTGCCAGCTCACCGCCGGGACAGGGCGGCGCAGATACGCAGTATTTT
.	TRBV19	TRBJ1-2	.	CASHQGTYGYTF	TGTGCCAGCCACCAGGGGACCTATGGCTACACCTTC
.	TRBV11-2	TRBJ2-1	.	CASSLGQYNEQFF	TGTGCCAGCAGCTTAGGACAGTACAATGAGCAGTTCTTC